This entry concerns a single TCR beta chain. Its antigen is still unknown. This sample stems from a study of shared clonotypes between healthy human individuals. Study-level points and caveats: Naive CD4 clonotype sharing across several donors was about 5%.

This CDR3 is built from 16 residues. Germline V gives CDR1 SEHNR, CDR2 FQNEAQ (reference sequence). Trimming removed 1 base from V and 5 bases from J; junction bases left unmatched: 4. Assay: immunoSEQ multiplex PCR; the TCRdb copy retains only in-frame clones and omits some. Altogether about 600,000 clones are present, more than 95% being singletons, with the ten largest covering 0.055% to 0.07%. V gene TRBV7-9 combines with J gene TRBJ2-1; TRBD2 agrees at 11 bases. This TCR came from a woman between 25 and 40 years old in good health. The sample was naive CD4+ T cells sorted from blood. Subset here: CD45RA+ positively selected. CDR3 DNA sequence: TGTGCCAGCAGCTTAGTGGCACTAGCGGGAGACAATGAGCAGTTCTTC. Translating it yields CASSLVALAGDNEQFF.